This passage covers 22 T cell receptor beta chains from one sample sequenced in a study of blood T cell repertoires in COVID-19. Clones were sequenced by immunoSEQ multiplex PCR, and TCRdb holds only the in-frame ones, with some missing. The sample includes around 73,000 clones, 82% of them seen just once. The specimen was peripheral blood. The receptors were gathered from a woman aged 60-75 years with acute or convalescent COVID-19.

The rearrangement joins TRBV7-9 to TRBJ1-1; D is unresolved. This CDR3 comprises 14 residues. V was trimmed by 3 bases and J by 4 bases, leaving 12 bases between them. CDR1 is SEHNR and CDR2 is FQNEAQ in the germline V gene (reference sequence). In DNA, the CDR3 is TGTGCCAGCAGCTTGGGAGGGTTAGTCACTGAAGCTTTCTTT. Amino acids: CASSLGGLVTEAFF.

This chain joins TRBV5-1 and TRBJ1-4; TRBD1 aligns across 9 bases. Germline CDR1 SGHRS, CDR2 YFSETQ. The CDR3 has 17 residues. Losses at the gene ends were 4 bases for V and 8 bases for J; bases not matched to a gene: 15. The CDR3 spells CASSSRLPGQGREKLFF. CDR3 nucleotides: TGCGCCAGCAGCAGCAGACTCCCGGGACAGGGACGAGAAAAACTGTTTTTT.

The CDR3 DNA is TGCAGCGTTGAAGGGGGGCTAGCGGGATTAAATGAGCAGTTCTTC. Its protein is CSVEGGLAGLNEQFF. This sequence joins TRBV29-1 and TRBJ2-1; 9 bases map to TRBD2. Trimming at V came to 1 base and at J to 7 bases, leaving 8 bases not matched to a gene. The CDR3 has 15 amino acids. CDR1 SQVTM and CDR2 ANQGSEA come from the germline V gene.

The chain couples TRBV30 to TRBJ1-4; 8 nucleotides match TRBD1. V lost 5 bases to trimming and J lost 5 bases; unmatched junction nucleotides: 4. The germline V gene encodes CDR1 GTSNPN and CDR2 SVGIG (reference sequence). The CDR3 sequence is 13 residues long. The chain's CDR3 is CAWSQGGNEKLFF. DNA of the CDR3: TGTGCCTGGTCACAGGGGGGGAATGAAAAACTGTTTTTT.

This clone was detected only a few times. V gene TRBV4-1 combines with J gene TRBJ2-7, with D unresolved. Trimming removed 1 base from V and 2 bases from J, with 18 bases in between. In germline, CDR1 is MGHRA, CDR2 YSYEKL. This CDR3 is 17 amino acids long. CDR3 sequence reads: CASSQAYYSESPYEQYF. In nucleotides, the CDR3 is TGCGCCAGCAGCCAAGCCTATTATAGTGAGAGTCCCTACGAGCAGTACTTC.

This sequence joins TRBV25-1 and TRBJ2-3; D not resolved. The CDR3 contains 12 residues. CDR1 is MGHDK and CDR2 is SYGVNS in the germline V gene. The V end was cut by 6 bases, the J end by 2 bases, with 6 bases between. CDR3 loop: CASSRYTDTQYF. The DNA of the CDR3 is TGTGCCAGCAGCAGGTACACAGATACGCAGTATTTT.

The CDR3 loop reads CASSPTGRDNSPLHF. In nucleotides, the CDR3 is TGTGCCAGCAGTCCTACAGGGAGGGATAATTCACCCCTCCACTTT. The V and J genes are TRBV9 and TRBJ1-6; D might be TRBD1 (6 bases). Germline-derived CDR1 and CDR2 are SGDLS and YYNGEE. This CDR3 is built from 15 residues. V was trimmed by 5 bases and J by 5 bases, leaving 14 bases between them.

The CDR3 coding sequence is TGCGCCAGCAGCCTGAAAAGGGGCCCCTACAATGAGCAGTTCTTC. Translated, it gives CASSLKRGPYNEQFF. V gene TRBV5-1 combines with J gene TRBJ2-1; D is possibly TRBD1 (5 bases). V was cut by 4 bases and J by 2 bases, with 13 bases left in between. CDR1 is SGHRS and CDR2 is YFSETQ in the germline V gene. The CDR3 sequence is 15 residues long. The entire variable domain, with the rest obtained from reference TRBV5-1 and TRBJ2-1, is as follows: KAGVTQTPRYLIKTRGQQVTLSCSPISGHRSVSWYQQTPGQGLQFLFEYFSETQRNKGNFPGRFSGRQFSNSRSEMNVSTLELGDSALYLCASSLKRGPYNEQFFGPGTRLTVL.

The V and J genes are TRBV9 and TRBJ1-1, with 8 bases matching TRBD1. This CDR3 spans 15 amino acids. Trimming removed 3 bases from V and 4 bases from J; junction bases left unmatched: 8. From germline, CDR1 is SGDLS and CDR2 YYNGEE. CDR3 residues: CASSADRAEGTEAFF. The CDR3, as DNA: TGTGCCAGCAGCGCGGACAGGGCGGAGGGCACTGAAGCTTTCTTT.

The chain is built from TRBV19 and TRBJ2-1; 10 nucleotides agree with TRBD1. The CDR3 sequence is 14 residues long. J gave up 8 bases and V 8 bases, and 9 bases lay outside the gene matches. Germline CDR1 is LNHDA and CDR2 is SQIVND (reference sequence). The CDR3, as DNA: TGTGCCAGTGTTAGGACAGGGGGAAGGGATGAGCAGTTCTTC. Its translation: CASVRTGGRDEQFF.

The V gene is TRBV29-1, the J gene TRBJ2-5, with 7 bases fitting TRBD2. The CDR3 has 15 amino acids. Germline trimming cut 5 bases from V and 4 bases from J; bases unmatched to any gene: 13. Germline CDR1 SQVTM, CDR2 ANQGSEA. For the CDR3, the DNA is TGCAGCGTTCCCTCGACTAGCTTTAATCGAGAGACCCAGTACTTC. Translation gives CSVPSTSFNRETQYF.

The chain employs TRBV13 and TRBJ2-7, with D tentatively TRBD2 (6 bases). Germline V CDR1 and CDR2: PRHDT, FYEKMQ (reference sequence). The V end lost 5 bases, the J end lost 0 bases, and 11 bases lay between the germline ends. The CDR3 totals 14 residues. The CDR3 loop is CASSPGLSSYEQYF. The CDR3 DNA reads as TGTGCCAGCAGCCCGGGACTGTCCTCCTACGAGCAGTACTTC.

This rearrangement joins TRBV28 to TRBJ1-1, with D unresolved. CDR1 and CDR2 from the germline V gene are MDHEN and SYDVKM. Trimming cost V 6 bases and J 7 bases, with 12 bases left between them. The CDR3 is 12 residues long. This CDR3 is CASRTSRGEAFF. CDR3 sequence (DNA): TGTGCCAGCAGGACTAGTCGGGGTGAAGCTTTCTTT.

The chain couples TRBV21-1 to TRBJ1-5; the table's TRBD1 call for D was not verified on the DNA. TRBV21-1 is assigned pseudogene status. The CDR3 is made up of 18 amino acids. CDR3 in DNA: TGTGCCAGCAGCAAATCGATAGACAGAATCTGGAGCAATCAGCCCCAGCATTTT. Its translation: CASSKSIDRIWSNQPQHF.

The chain joins TRBV5-6 to TRBJ1-5; 7 bases align to TRBD1. The germline CDR1 and CDR2 sequences are SGHDT and YYEEEE. The CDR3 totals 18 residues. J gave up 1 base and V 0 bases, and 10 bases lay outside the gene matches. As DNA, the CDR3 is TGTGCCAGCAGCTTGGTGGGAGACAGGGCCCTAAGCAATCAGCCCCAGCATTTT. This gives the protein CASSLVGDRALSNQPQHF. Looking up the rest from reference TRBV5-6 and TRBJ1-5 gives the full variable domain: DAGVTQSPTHLIKTRGQQVTLRCSPKSGHDTVSWYQQALGQGPQFIFQYYEEEERQRGNFPDRFSGHQFPNYSSELNVNALLLGDSALYLCASSLVGDRALSNQPQHFGDGTRLSIL.

This clone was observed once. The chain uses TRBV9 and TRBJ2-2; TRBD1 aligns across 7 bases. V lost 1 base, J lost 2 bases, and 5 bases stayed unmatched. The CDR3 loop spans 16 amino acids. Per the germline V gene, CDR1 is SGDLS and CDR2 is YYNGEE. CDR3 in DNA: TGTGCCAGCAGCGTAACGACAGGGAAAAACACCGGGGAGCTGTTTTTT. It translates to CASSVTTGKNTGELFF.

The J gene is TRBJ1-1, the V gene TRBV30, with a possible D match to TRBD1 (5 bases). Trimming stripped 2 bases from V and 5 bases from J, with 12 bases between. This CDR3 has 13 amino acids. Germline V lookup: CDR1 GTSNPN, CDR2 SVGIG (reference sequence). The CDR3 loop is CAWSLQVQTEAFF. CDR3 nucleotides: TGTGCCTGGAGTCTACAGGTTCAAACTGAAGCTTTCTTT.

V and J are TRBV2 and TRBJ1-2; 7 nucleotides align to TRBD1. Trimming removed 7 bases from V and 0 bases from J; junction bases left unmatched: 8. Germline loops: CDR1 SNHLY, CDR2 FYNNEI. CDR3 size: 15 residues. The CDR3 protein is CASTRDRDTNYGYTF. CDR3 DNA sequence: TGTGCCAGCACCCGAGACAGGGATACTAACTATGGCTACACCTTC.

The J gene is TRBJ2-7, the V gene TRBV6-1; no definite D call. The length of the CDR3 is 12 residues. Per the germline V gene, CDR1 is MNHNS and CDR2 is SASEGT. The V end was cut by 8 bases, the J end by 0 bases, with 8 bases between. CDR3 nucleotides: TGTGCCAGCTCCCGGAGCTCCTACGAGCAGTACTTC. Its protein is CASSRSSYEQYF.

Turning to this clone: The junction shows a germline mismatch at one end, possibly a read error. The chain joins TRBV18 to TRBJ1-3, with 7 positions matching TRBD1. In germline, CDR1 is KGHSH, CDR2 LQKENI. The CDR3 is made up of 13 amino acids. The CDR3 DNA is TGTGCCAGCTCACCTTTTCGGGACAGCGATCTTGATTTT. It specifies CASSPFRDSDLDF.

The rearrangement links TRBV5-1 to TRBJ1-3, with 7 bases matching TRBD1. Germline V CDR1 and CDR2: SGHRS, YFSETQ. Germline trimming cut 5 bases from V and 0 bases from J; bases unmatched to any gene: 8. This CDR3 has 16 residues. The CDR3 here is CASSRDRPSSGNTIYF. The CDR3 DNA follows: TGCGCCAGCAGTCGGGACAGACCGAGCTCTGGAAACACCATATATTTT. Together with reference TRBV5-1 and TRBJ1-3, the CDR3 gives the full variable domain: KAGVTQTPRYLIKTRGQQVTLSCSPISGHRSVSWYQQTPGQGLQFLFEYFSETQRNKGNFPGRFSGRQFSNSRSEMNVSTLELGDSALYLCASSRDRPSSGNTIYFGEGSWLTVV.

Only a few counts were recorded for this clone. V is TRBV5-4 and J is TRBJ2-2, with D tentatively TRBD2 (6 bases). The V end was cut by 4 bases, the J end by 6 bases, with 16 bases between. The CDR3 runs 15 residues. Germline loops: CDR1 SGHNT, CDR2 YYREEE (reference sequence). The CDR3 spells CASSTPGRDSGELFF. For the CDR3, the DNA is TGTGCCAGCAGCACCCCCGGCAGGGACTCCGGGGAGCTGTTTTTT.